What follows describes a single T cell receptor beta chain. Seattle's enrolled individuals joined amid active infection and were then monitored longitudinally. This sample was taken from a study of blood T cell repertoires in COVID-19. Study processing details: Researchers report that nucleated cell counts were estimated from reference gene primer amplification. Libraries were prepared by immunoSEQ multiplex PCR; TCRdb keeps only in-frame clonotypes and omits some of them. V and J calls and clone size follow that table, whereas D and trimming were derived from the DNA. Seen here are some 290,000 clones, roughly 90% observed once, and the top ten hold around 10%. The sample taken for sequencing was peripheral blood. This receptor was taken from a woman between 25 and 40 years old with COVID-19, enrolled during active disease.

CDR3 coding DNA: TGTGCCAGCAGCCCAGGACTAGCGGATTACAATGAGCAGTTCTTC. Translated: CASSPGLADYNEQFF. This sequence joins TRBV2 and TRBJ2-1, with 10 nucleotides matching TRBD2. V lost 6 bases to trimming and J lost 4 bases; unmatched junction nucleotides: 6. CDR3 length: 15 amino acids. The germline V gene encodes CDR1 SNHLY and CDR2 FYNNEI.